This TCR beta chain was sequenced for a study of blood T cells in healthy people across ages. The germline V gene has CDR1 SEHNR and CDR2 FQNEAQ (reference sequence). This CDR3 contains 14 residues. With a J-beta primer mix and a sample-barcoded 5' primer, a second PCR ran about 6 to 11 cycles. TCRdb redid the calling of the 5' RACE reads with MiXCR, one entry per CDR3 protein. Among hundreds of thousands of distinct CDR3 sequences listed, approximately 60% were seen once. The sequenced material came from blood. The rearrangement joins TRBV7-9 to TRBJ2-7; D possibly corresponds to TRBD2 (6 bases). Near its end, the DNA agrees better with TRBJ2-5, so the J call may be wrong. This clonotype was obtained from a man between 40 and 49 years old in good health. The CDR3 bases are TGTGCCAGCAGCCATCCTCAGGGAGGTGAGACCCAGTACTTC. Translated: CASSHPQGGETQYF.